One sample yielded the 22 T cell receptor beta chains listed below, sequenced in a study of PD-1 blockade in classical Hodgkin lymphoma. Brentuximab vedotin exposure varied among the patients, all of whom had relapsed after autologous stem cell transplantation. Some clones are missing from TCRdb's copy, which holds only in-frame ones; the method was immunoSEQ multiplex PCR. The profile shows around 13,000 clones, around four fifths of them singletons. Sequencing used peripheral blood mononuclear cells (PBMCs), obtained before the second cycle of nivolumab. The receptors stem from a human donor with classical Hodgkin lymphoma.

The chain has TRBV7-9 and TRBJ1-2, with 7 bases identical to TRBD1. CDR3 length equals 14 residues. The ends lost 5 bases at V and 3 bases at J; junction bases unmatched: 6. Per germline, CDR1 SEHNR and CDR2 FQNEAQ (reference sequence). The CDR3 protein is CASSQTGFDYGYTF. In DNA form, the CDR3 reads TGTGCCAGCAGCCAGACAGGGTTCGACTATGGCTACACCTTC.

A single count supports this clone. This chain links TRBV19 with TRBJ1-6; no definite D call. The V gene's germline CDR1 is LNHDA and CDR2 SQIVND (reference sequence). The length of the CDR3 is 19 residues. V was pared by 3 bases and J by 0 bases, with 18 bases between. CDR3 in amino acids: CASSIPLNPASSYNSPLHF. CDR3 sequence (DNA): TGTGCCAGTAGTATTCCCCTGAACCCGGCCAGCTCCTATAATTCACCCCTCCACTTT.

In DNA form, the CDR3 reads TGCGCCAGCAGCCAAGTAGGCACAGATACGCAGTATTTT. It yields the protein CASSQVGTDTQYF. The rearrangement links TRBV4-3 to TRBJ2-3; D is unclear. CDR3 size: 13 residues. Germline V gene data show CDR1 as LGHNA and CDR2 as YSLEER. Trimming removed 1 base from V and 1 base from J, with 3 bases in between.

This clone has a single count. The chain uses TRBV19 and TRBJ2-5; D ambiguous. This CDR3 region has 14 residues. CDR1 LNHDA and CDR2 SQIVND come from the germline V gene (reference sequence). Trimming took 5 bases from V and 1 from J, leaving 11 bases between them. As DNA, the CDR3 is TGTGCCAGTAGTGTAACCGGGCCCCAAGAGACCCAGTACTTC. It yields the protein CASSVTGPQETQYF.

J is TRBJ2-1 and V is TRBV7-3; TRBD2 matches 9 bases. The CDR3 is made up of 14 amino acids. J gave up 8 bases and V 4 bases, and 6 bases lay outside the gene matches. Germline V gene data show CDR1 as SGHTA and CDR2 as FQGTGA. DNA of the CDR3: TGTGCCAGCAGCTCAGGGACTAGCAGGGATGAGCAGTTCTTC. It specifies CASSSGTSRDEQFF.

The chain combines TRBV27 with TRBJ1-6; the D is unclear. This CDR3 is built from 13 residues. V lost 2 bases and J lost 3, with 2 bases in between. Germline CDR1 is MNHEY and CDR2 is SMNVEV (reference sequence). In DNA form, the CDR3 reads TGTGCCAGCAGTTTAGTCTATAATTCACCCCTCCACTTT. This translates into CASSLVYNSPLHF.

The chain carries TRBV9 and TRBJ1-3; D is unclear. This CDR3 contains 13 residues. Germline CDR1 and CDR2: SGDLS and YYNGEE. V lost 2 bases, J lost 6 bases, and 9 bases lay in between. CDR3 DNA: TGTGCCAGCAGCGTGGATACAGAAAACACCATATATTTT. This sequence encodes CASSVDTENTIYF.

This clone has more than one count but fewer than ten. The chain employs TRBV5-8 and TRBJ2-2, with D maybe TRBD1 (5 bases). CDR1 SGHTS and CDR2 YDEGEE come from the germline V gene. V lost 1 base to trimming and J lost 0 bases, with 7 bases between them. The CDR3 spans 15 residues. This CDR3 is CASSLQGSNTGELFF. The CDR3 DNA sequence: TGTGCCAGCAGCTTGCAGGGATCGAACACCGGGGAGCTGTTTTTT.

This clone was found once. The CDR3 region is CASSYGGKQPQHF. CDR3 sequence (DNA): TGTGCCAGCAGTTACGGGGGGAAACAGCCCCAGCATTTT. The chain combines TRBV6-6 with TRBJ1-5; D possibly corresponds to TRBD1 (5 bases). CDR3 length equals 13 residues. Trimming removed 2 bases from V and 7 bases from J, with 9 bases in between. In germline, CDR1 is MNHNY, CDR2 SVGAGI (reference sequence).

The J gene is TRBJ2-1, the V gene TRBV6-6, with D maybe TRBD1 (6 bases). The CDR3 is 14 amino acids. The germline V and J ends were trimmed by 5 bases and 8 bases, with 16 bases remaining between them. Looked up from germline, CDR1 is MNHNY and CDR2 is SVGAGI (reference sequence). The CDR3 coding sequence is TGTGCCAGCAGTACAGGGTTAAGGGTCGATGAGCAGTTCTTC. Encoded protein: CASSTGLRVDEQFF.

The genes are TRBV2 and TRBJ1-5; D unclear. V lost 3 bases and J lost 3, with 12 bases in between. CDR1 is SNHLY and CDR2 is FYNNEI in the germline V gene. CDR3 size: 15 residues. CDR3 nucleotides: TGTGCCAGCAGTGACACCGGAACCCTCAATCAGCCCCAGCATTTT. It translates to CASSDTGTLNQPQHF.

The chain carries TRBV6-5 and TRBJ1-2, with D unresolved. CDR3 length: 13 residues. The V end was cut by 0 bases, the J end by 8 bases, with 10 bases between. Per germline, CDR1 MNHEY and CDR2 SVGAGI. CDR3 coding DNA: TGTGCCAGCAGTTACTCCGGCGGAGGGGGCTACACCTTC. Its protein is CASSYSGGGGYTF.

This clone is labeled as medium-sized. V usage is TRBV7-9 and J usage is TRBJ2-5, with 7 positions matching TRBD2. The V gene end was trimmed by 5 bases and the J gene end by 1 base; junction bases not matched to a gene: 10. The CDR3 runs 16 residues. Germline CDR1 is SEHNR and CDR2 is FQNEAQ (reference sequence). The CDR3 sequence is CASSPEIGGFQETQYF. The CDR3 nucleotides read TGTGCCAGCAGCCCGGAAATCGGGGGGTTCCAAGAGACCCAGTACTTC.

The chain recombines TRBV6-5 with TRBJ1-1, with D hard to call. The CDR3 consists of 14 residues. Germline CDR1 is MNHEY and CDR2 is SVGAGI. Trimming shortened V by 2 bases and J by 0 bases, and 7 bases separated the two germline ends. The CDR3 DNA reads as TGTGCCAGCAGTTACGACGGACTGAACACTGAAGCTTTCTTT. It is translated as CASSYDGLNTEAFF.

The CDR3 here is CAWSVGSSYEQYF. In nucleotides, the CDR3 is TGTGCCTGGAGTGTCGGATCGTCCTACGAGCAGTACTTC. The V gene is TRBV30, the J gene TRBJ2-7, with D uncertain. The CDR3 length is 13 residues. The V gene's germline CDR1 is GTSNPN and CDR2 SVGIG (reference sequence). The germline V and J ends were trimmed by 0 bases and 1 base, with 7 bases remaining between them.

The rearrangement joins TRBV4-3 to TRBJ2-2, with 7 positions matching TRBD1. CDR1 and CDR2 from the germline V gene are LGHNA and YSLEER. V gave up 0 bases and J gave up 4 bases; unmatched junction bases: 11. The CDR3 sequence is 18 residues long. CDR3 protein: CASSQEFGLAGGTGELFF. The CDR3 DNA sequence: TGCGCCAGCAGCCAAGAGTTTGGCTTGGCAGGGGGCACCGGGGAGCTGTTTTTT.

The DNA of the CDR3 is TGTGCCAGCTCACCACATGGGGGGCTAGGTGGCTACACCTTC. Its translation: CASSPHGGLGGYTF. The chain has TRBV18 and TRBJ1-2; tentatively, D is TRBD1 (6 bases). Germline V gene lookup returns CDR1 KGHSH and CDR2 LQKENI. This CDR3 is 14 amino acids long. With 1 base removed from V and 7 bases from J, the gap between germline ends came to 13 bases.

Only one count was recorded for this clone. This chain uses TRBV5-4 with TRBJ2-7, with a tentative D call TRBD1 (6 bases). This CDR3 spans 15 amino acids. Germline V gene lookup returns CDR1 SGHNT and CDR2 YYREEE (reference sequence). The ends were cut back, 0 bases at V and 2 bases at J, with 12 bases in the middle. As DNA, the CDR3 is TGTGCCAGCAGCTTGGGTAACTGGGGGCCCTACGAGCAGTACTTC. It yields the protein CASSLGNWGPYEQYF.

The chain carries TRBV2 and TRBJ2-5; D may be TRBD1 or TRBD2 (5 bases each). In germline, CDR1 is SNHLY, CDR2 FYNNEI. The CDR3 is 15 amino acids. The V end lost 8 bases, the J end lost 2 bases, and 18 bases lay between the germline ends. The CDR3 DNA reads as TGTGCCAGCGGCGAGGTGGGGGAGCGGCAAGAGACCCAGTACTTC. Its translation: CASGEVGERQETQYF.

The V and J genes are TRBV1 and TRBJ2-7; the listed D gene, TRBD2, was not tested against the DNA. TRBV1 has pseudogene status. This CDR3 is built from 15 residues. CDR3 residues: CTSSHHRSPSCEQYF. CDR3 sequence (DNA): TGCACCAGCAGCCACCACCGGTCCCCCTCCTGCGAGCAGTACTTC.

The chain links TRBV5-1 to TRBJ2-3, with TRBD1 matching 9 bases. The CDR3 totals 15 residues. Germline values: CDR1 SGHRS, CDR2 YFSETQ. V shed 7 bases, J shed 3 bases, and the junction held 9 bases outside the gene matches. CDR3 sequence (DNA): TGCGCCAGCGGACGGACAGGGGTGGAGACAGATACGCAGTATTTT. This gives the protein CASGRTGVETDTQYF.

The table lists this clone with a few counts. The rearrangement joins TRBV5-4 to TRBJ2-5; D is possibly TRBD2 (5 bases). The CDR3 has 14 amino acids. The germline V gene encodes CDR1 SGHNT and CDR2 YYREEE (reference sequence). V shed 0 bases and J shed 1 base, with 7 bases lying between them. CDR3 DNA sequence: TGTGCCAGCAGCTTGGCGGGGTCCCAAGAGACCCAGTACTTC. It translates to CASSLAGSQETQYF. Drawing the rest from reference TRBV5-4 and TRBJ2-5, the complete variable domain is ETGVTQSPTHLIKTRGQQVTLRCSSQSGHNTVSWYQQALGQGPQFIFQYYREEENGRGNFPPRFSGLQFPNYSSELNVNALELDDSALYLCASSLAGSQETQYFGPGTRLLVL.